What follows are 24 T cell receptor beta chains derived from one specimen sequenced in a study of blood T cell repertoires in COVID-19. Assay: immunoSEQ multiplex PCR; the TCRdb copy retains only in-frame clones and omits some. The table shows about 190,000 clones, with roughly 90% occurring only once. The sequencing input was peripheral blood. The receptors were sampled from a man in his forties or fifties with acute or convalescent COVID-19.

V and J are TRBV7-2 and TRBJ2-5, with TRBD2 matching 12 bases. Trimming took 5 bases from V and 5 from J; bases not matched to a gene: 6. Germline V gene sequence: CDR1 SGHTA, CDR2 FQGNSA. This CDR3 region has 15 residues. CDR3 protein: CASSPSGGARETQYF. CDR3 nucleotides: TGTGCCAGCAGCCCTAGCGGGGGGGCCCGTGAGACCCAGTACTTC.

The chain employs TRBV19 and TRBJ1-6, with D unresolved. The germline V gene has CDR1 LNHDA and CDR2 SQIVND (reference sequence). The CDR3 sequence is 16 residues long. With 1 base removed from V and 7 bases from J, the gap between germline ends came to 14 bases. The CDR3: CASSIVARGENSPLHF. The DNA of the CDR3 is TGTGCCAGTAGTATAGTAGCTCGTGGAGAGAATTCACCCCTCCACTTT.

The chain is built from TRBV7-6 and TRBJ1-3, with 7 bases that match TRBD1. The V gene's germline CDR1 is SGHVS and CDR2 FNYEAQ. The ends lost 5 bases at V and 0 bases at J; junction bases unmatched: 7. The CDR3 runs to 16 residues. CDR3 sequence reads: CASSRGQAFSGNTIYF. CDR3 nucleotides: TGTGCCAGCAGCCGAGGACAGGCCTTCTCTGGAAACACCATATATTTT.

The V and J genes are TRBV19 and TRBJ1-6, with D possibly being TRBD1 (5 bases). The ends were cut back, 7 bases at V and 6 bases at J, with 10 bases in the middle. Germline V gene lookup returns CDR1 LNHDA and CDR2 SQIVND (reference sequence). The CDR3 contains 13 residues. In DNA, the CDR3 is TGTGCCAGTATGGGGCTGGGTAATTCACCCCTCCACTTT. This gives the protein CASMGLGNSPLHF.

This rearrangement joins TRBV5-1 to TRBJ2-5, with D possibly matching TRBD1 (6 bases). Germline V gene sequence: CDR1 SGHRS, CDR2 YFSETQ. V was pared by 8 bases and J by 4 bases, with 15 bases between. This CDR3 region has 13 residues. CDR3 sequence reads: CASERGTGETQYF. The CDR3 region has the DNA TGCGCCAGTGAGAGGGGGACGGGAGAGACCCAGTACTTC.

The chain combines TRBV3-1 (or the pseudogene TRBV3-2) with TRBJ2-2; TRBD1 is a possible D gene (8 bases). Trimming removed 4 bases from V and 6 bases from J, with 15 bases in between. The germline V gene has CDR1 LGHDT and CDR2 YNNKEL (reference sequence). This CDR3 contains 15 residues. CDR3 in amino acids: CASSLWTGRAGELFF. CDR3 sequence (DNA): TGTGCCAGCAGCCTTTGGACAGGGAGGGCCGGGGAGCTGTTTTTT.

This chain uses TRBV7-9 with TRBJ2-7; 7 positions match TRBD1. This CDR3 has 16 amino acids. V dropped 5 bases and J dropped 1; count of bases not matched to a gene: 11. Germline V gene sequence: CDR1 SEHNR, CDR2 FQNEAQ (reference sequence). CDR3 region: CASSPREGQNSYEQYF. The CDR3, as DNA: TGTGCCAGCAGCCCACGAGAGGGACAGAATTCCTACGAGCAGTACTTC.

This rearrangement joins TRBV11-2 to TRBJ1-1, with 12 bases fitting TRBD1. The CDR3 spans 19 residues. With V trimmed by 1 base and J by 4 bases, 13 bases remained unmatched. CDR1 is SGHAT, CDR2 FQNNGV, per germline. CDR3 nucleotides: TGTGCCAGCAGCTTAGTTGGGACAGGGGGCGAGTTGTCGAGCACTGAAGCTTTCTTT. Translation gives CASSLVGTGGELSSTEAFF.

The chain has TRBV6-2 or TRBV6-3 and TRBJ2-1; D call uncertain. V dropped 3 bases and J dropped 6 bases, with 9 bases sitting between them. This CDR3 has 13 amino acids. Germline V gene sequence: CDR1 MNHEY, CDR2 SVGEGT. CDR3 DNA: TGTGCCAGCAGTTATTTCAGGCCCAATGAGCAGTTCTTC. Translating it yields CASSYFRPNEQFF.

This chain uses TRBV18 with TRBJ1-5; 7 nucleotides line up with TRBD1. V shed 7 bases, J shed 6 bases, and the junction held 9 bases outside the gene matches. The CDR3 extends over 14 amino acids. The germline V gene has CDR1 KGHSH and CDR2 LQKENI. The DNA for the CDR3 is TGTGCCAGCTGTGTTGCAGGGGGTACTCAGCCCCAGCATTTT. This encodes CASCVAGGTQPQHF.

This chain links TRBV7-2 with TRBJ2-7, with D possibly matching TRBD1 (7 bases). The CDR3 consists of 15 residues. Germline V gene lookup returns CDR1 SGHTA and CDR2 FQGNSA. V lost 1 base and J lost 2, with 12 bases in between. CDR3 sequence (DNA): TGTGCCAGCAGCTTAGTGGCAGGGGGGACCTACGAGCAGTACTTC. This translates into CASSLVAGGTYEQYF.

The rearrangement joins TRBV30 to TRBJ1-1, with D tentatively TRBD1 (6 bases). V was trimmed by 4 bases and J by 3 bases, leaving 9 bases between them. The CDR3 extends over 12 amino acids. CDR1 and CDR2 (germline): GTSNPN, SVGIG (reference sequence). CDR3 nucleotide sequence: TGTGCCTGGACTACAGGGTACACTGAAGCTTTCTTT. This gives the protein CAWTTGYTEAFF.

This chain joins TRBV19 and TRBJ2-5; D may be TRBD2 (6 bases). CDR1 and CDR2 (germline): LNHDA, SQIVND (reference sequence). The CDR3 runs to 15 residues. V was clipped by 5 bases and J by 5 bases, with 18 bases between them. CDR3 DNA: TGTGCCAGTAGTCCCGGGGGAGTAGCATGGGAGACCCAGTACTTC. Translation: CASSPGGVAWETQYF. The complete variable domain, with remaining parts taken from reference TRBV19 and TRBJ2-5, reads DGGITQSPKYLFRKEGQNVTLSCEQNLNHDAMYWYRQDPGQGLRLIYYSQIVNDFQKGDIAEGYSVSREKKESFPLTVTSAQKNPTAFYLCASSPGGVAWETQYFGPGTRLLVL.

CDR3 loop: CASSQDRQGWNEQFF. CDR3 in DNA: TGTGCCAGCAGCCAAGATCGTCAGGGTTGGAATGAGCAGTTCTTC. The chain has TRBV3-1 (or the pseudogene TRBV3-2) and TRBJ2-1; the D gene is possibly TRBD1 (5 bases). Trimming pared 0 bases from V and 7 bases from J, leaving 13 bases between. This CDR3 is 15 amino acids long. CDR1 and CDR2 from the germline V gene are LGHDT and YNNKEL (reference sequence).

The chain links TRBV9 to TRBJ2-3, with D possibly being TRBD1 (5 bases). Germline CDR1 SGDLS, CDR2 YYNGEE. The V end lost 0 bases, the J end lost 2 bases, and 10 bases lay between the germline ends. CDR3 length: 15 residues. The CDR3 DNA follows: TGTGCCAGCAGCGTAGTAGGGGCCGACACAGATACGCAGTATTTT. It codes for CASSVVGADTDTQYF. The variable domain in full, completed from reference TRBV9 and TRBJ2-3, reads DSGVTQTPKHLITATGQRVTLRCSPRSGDLSVYWYQQSLDQGLQFLIQYYNGEERAKGNILERFSAQQFPDLHSELNLSSLELGDSALYFCASSVVGADTDTQYFGPGTRLTVL.

Concerning this clone itself: One junction end does not reproduce the germline sequence, and a read error may be involved. The chain is built from TRBV7-7 and TRBJ2-1; TRBD2 matches at 9 bases. The CDR3 runs to 14 residues. CDR1 and CDR2 from the germline V gene are SSHAT and FNYEAQ (reference sequence). The DNA for the CDR3 is TGTGCTAGCACCTTAGCGGGGGCCAACAATGAGCAGTTCTTC. This codes for CASTLAGANNEQFF.

The genes are TRBV12-3 or TRBV12-4 and TRBJ2-1; D perhaps matches TRBD1 (6 bases). Trimming cost V 1 base and J 12 bases, with 10 bases left between them. CDR3 size: 12 residues. Here the CDR3 DNA reads TGTGCCAGCAGTTTAGGACAGGCCGTGCAGTTCTTC. As protein: CASSLGQAVQFF.

There are many counts of this clone. This chain joins TRBV12-5 and TRBJ2-5, with 9 bases fitting TRBD2. Germline assignment: CDR1 LGHNT and CDR2 FRNRAP. V dropped 7 bases and J dropped 5; count of bases not matched to a gene: 11. This CDR3 spans 15 amino acids. The CDR3, as DNA: TGTGCTAGTGCCCCCGGACTAGCGATTATGGAGACCCAGTACTTC. Translating it yields CASAPGLAIMETQYF.

The chain is built from TRBV3-1 (or the pseudogene TRBV3-2) and TRBJ2-1, with 8 bases lining up with TRBD2. Looked up from germline, CDR1 is LGHDT and CDR2 is YNNKEL (reference sequence). V was pared by 1 base and J by 4 bases, with 3 bases of the junction left unmatched. CDR3 length: 15 amino acids. CDR3 bases: TGTGCCAGCAGCCAAGGTAGCGGGGCGTACAATGAGCAGTTCTTC. It specifies CASSQGSGAYNEQFF.

The rearrangement links TRBV3-1 (or the pseudogene TRBV3-2) to TRBJ2-1; D possibly corresponds to TRBD1 (6 bases). The CDR3 extends over 13 amino acids. Germline V lookup: CDR1 LGHDT, CDR2 YNNKEL (reference sequence). Trimming took off 4 bases at V and 7 bases at J, with 11 bases between the two ends. This chain's CDR3 is CASSRRQVNEQFF. CDR3 DNA: TGTGCCAGCAGCCGCAGACAGGTTAATGAGCAGTTCTTC.

The chain couples TRBV4-1 to TRBJ1-6; D not resolved. V dropped 1 base and J dropped 13 bases, with 11 bases sitting between them. Germline-derived CDR1 and CDR2 are MGHRA and YSYEKL. The CDR3 runs to 13 residues. Here the CDR3 reads CASSQGWSDPLHF. DNA for the CDR3: TGCGCCAGCAGCCAAGGGTGGAGTGACCCCCTCCACTTT.

The chain couples TRBV5-6 to TRBJ1-6, with 7 bases identical to TRBD1. The CDR3 covers 14 residues. Looked up from germline, CDR1 is SGHDT and CDR2 is YYEEEE. Trimming removed 1 base from V and 9 bases from J; junction bases left unmatched: 4. In DNA form, the CDR3 reads TGTGCCAGCAGCTTGATGGGACAGACTTCACCCCTCCACTTT. Translated: CASSLMGQTSPLHF.

This clone came up once. This sequence joins TRBV6-5 and TRBJ1-5, with 9 bases matching TRBD1. The CDR3 totals 15 residues. Germline CDR1 MNHEY, CDR2 SVGAGI. The V and J ends lost 6 bases and 3 bases, in that order; junction bases with no gene match: 6. CDR3 nucleotide sequence: TGTGCCAGCAGGACCGGGACAGGGATCAATCAGCCCCAGCATTTT. It yields the protein CASRTGTGINQPQHF.

The chain recombines TRBV4-2 with TRBJ2-3, with 8 bases fitting TRBD2. The CDR3 length is 17 residues. V was pared by 0 bases and J by 1 base, with 6 bases of the junction left unmatched. Germline V gene sequence: CDR1 LGHNA, CDR2 YNFKEQ. The CDR3 DNA is TGTGCCAGCAGCCAAGATCACGGTAGCGGGGGCACAGATACGCAGTATTTT. Translation gives CASSQDHGSGGTDTQYF.